What follows are 27 T cell receptor beta chains derived from one specimen sequenced in a study of Ad26.COV2.S vaccination and SARS-CoV-2 variants. The assay was immunoSEQ multiplex PCR, and TCRdb's table has in-frame clones only and misses some. The repertoire holds approximately 400,000 clones, with about 91% as singletons. The sample here was peripheral blood, taken after recovery from COVID-19. All receptors derive from a human donor who had recovered from COVID-19.

With regard to this clone: A much larger clonotype is one base distant, so this may be a read error. The genes are TRBV7-2 and TRBJ1-2; the D is unclear. Trimming stripped 1 base from V and 0 bases from J, with 3 bases between. The CDR3 totals 13 residues. Germline-derived CDR1 and CDR2 are SGHTA and FQGNSA. The CDR3 sequence: CASSLGPNYGYTF. CDR3 sequence (DNA): TGTGCCAGCAGCTTAGGGCCTAACTATGGCTACACCTTC. Together with reference TRBV7-2 and TRBJ1-2, the CDR3 gives the full variable domain: GAGVSQSPSNKVTEKGKDVELRCDPISGHTALYWYRQSLGQGLEFLIYFQGNSAPDKSGLPSDRFSAERTGGSVSTLTIQRTQQEDSAVYLCASSLGPNYGYTFGSGTRLTVV.

The gene calls are TRBV19 and TRBJ2-2; 7 positions agree with TRBD1. Germline CDR1 reads LNHDA; CDR2 reads SQIVND (reference sequence). V trimming: 7 bases; J trimming: 6 bases; junction bases outside the gene matches: 23. The CDR3 covers 19 residues. The CDR3 region is CASIARSRGFAGLAGELFF. The CDR3 DNA is TGTGCCAGTATTGCCCGGTCCAGGGGGTTCGCAGGATTGGCCGGGGAGCTGTTTTTT.

The chain employs TRBV7-2 and TRBJ1-1; TRBD1 is a possible D gene (5 bases). CDR1 is SGHTA, CDR2 FQGNSA, per germline. The length of the CDR3 is 13 residues. With 7 bases removed from V and 7 bases from J, the gap between germline ends came to 16 bases. The CDR3 DNA reads as TGTGCCAGCACCGAAGTCGGGGCTCGTGAAGCTTTCTTT. Protein: CASTEVGAREAFF.

The rearrangement uses TRBV4-1 and TRBJ1-3, with no clear D. Germline assignment: CDR1 MGHRA and CDR2 YSYEKL. V was shortened by 0 bases and J by 0 bases, with 12 bases between the two germline ends. This CDR3 has 17 residues. The CDR3 DNA sequence: TGCGCCAGCAGCCAAGATCAAGCCGGCAGCTCTGGAAACACCATATATTTT. As protein: CASSQDQAGSSGNTIYF.

The J gene is TRBJ2-5, the V gene TRBV7-9, with TRBD1 matching 9 bases. The germline gives CDR1 SEHNR, CDR2 FQNEAQ (reference sequence). Trimming took 5 bases from V and 2 from J; bases not matched to a gene: 6. The CDR3 has 15 amino acids. CDR3 region: CASSPGTGQQETQYF. CDR3 coding DNA: TGTGCCAGCAGCCCCGGGACAGGGCAGCAAGAGACCCAGTACTTC. Full variable domain (outside the CDR3, taken from reference TRBV7-9 and TRBJ2-5): DTGVSQNPRHKITKRGQNVTFRCDPISEHNRLYWYRQTLGQGPEFLTYFQNEAQLEKSRLLSDRFSAERPKGSFSTLEIQRTEQGDSAMYLCASSPGTGQQETQYFGPGTRLLVL.

The rearrangement links TRBV14 to TRBJ2-1; 15 bases are a match to TRBD2. The CDR3 contains 17 residues. Germline V gene lookup returns CDR1 SGHDN and CDR2 FVKESK. The V segment lost 4 bases and the J segment 6 bases; nucleotides outside the gene matches: 7. CDR3 sequence reads: CASSPRGLAGGSNEQFF. CDR3 in DNA: TGTGCCAGCAGCCCCCGGGGACTAGCGGGGGGTAGCAATGAGCAGTTCTTC.

The chain uses TRBV5-1 and TRBJ2-3; 15 nucleotides match TRBD2. The V segment lost 4 bases and the J segment 5 bases; nucleotides outside the gene matches: 8. The germline gives CDR1 SGHRS, CDR2 YFSETQ. The CDR3 spans 17 residues. The CDR3 DNA reads as TGCGCCAGCAGCCGCGGGGGACTAGCGGGGGGTGGAGATACGCAGTATTTT. Its translation is CASSRGGLAGGGDTQYF.

The chain carries TRBV5-1 and TRBJ1-2; TRBD1 might be the D (5 bases). CDR1 is SGHRS, CDR2 YFSETQ, per germline. This CDR3 is 17 amino acids long. Trimming cost V 4 bases and J 5 bases, with 24 bases left between them. Written as DNA, the CDR3 is TGCGCCAGCAGCCCGGACCCCGGGACTACAGCCTTTTATGGCTACACCTTC. Translating gives CASSPDPGTTAFYGYTF.

The V gene is TRBV5-8, the J gene TRBJ1-1; 7 positions match TRBD1. Per the germline V gene, CDR1 is SGHTS and CDR2 is YDEGEE. The ends lost 4 bases at V and 5 bases at J; junction bases unmatched: 8. This CDR3 has 14 amino acids. The CDR3 bases are TGTGCCAGCAGCCGAACCGACAGGGCGACTGAAGCTTTCTTT. It encodes CASSRTDRATEAFF.

The rearrangement uses TRBV7-2 and TRBJ2-5, with D perhaps TRBD1 (5 bases). The germline V gene encodes CDR1 SGHTA and CDR2 FQGNSA. This CDR3 has 14 amino acids. Deletions cut 5 bases from V and 0 bases from J, with 10 bases between. CDR3 in amino acids: CASSARTYQETQYF. The DNA for the CDR3 is TGTGCCAGCAGCGCGCGGACATACCAAGAGACCCAGTACTTC.

V and J are TRBV5-4 and TRBJ1-2; 8 bases are a match to TRBD1. V lost 0 bases, J lost 11 bases, and 3 bases stayed unmatched. The CDR3 covers 12 residues. Germline V gene data show CDR1 as SGHNT and CDR2 as YYREEE (reference sequence). DNA for the CDR3: TGTGCCAGCAGCTTGGGGACAGGGAGTTACACCTTC. Protein sequence: CASSLGTGSYTF.

The chain has TRBV7-2 and TRBJ1-4, with a possible D match to TRBD1 (6 bases). CDR3 length equals 14 residues. Germline V gene lookup returns CDR1 SGHTA and CDR2 FQGNSA. V lost 2 bases to trimming and J lost 3 bases, with 7 bases between them. CDR3 sequence: CASSLNRANEKLFF. In nucleotides, the CDR3 is TGTGCCAGCAGCTTAAACAGGGCTAATGAAAAACTGTTTTTT.

The V call is TRBV4-1, the J call TRBJ1-6; no reliable D call. The germline V and J ends were trimmed by 4 bases and 9 bases, with 19 bases remaining between them. The CDR3 length is 16 residues. Germline CDR1 is MGHRA and CDR2 is YSYEKL. CDR3 sequence: CASSPYPRSLGSPLHF. As DNA, the CDR3 is TGCGCCAGCAGCCCCTACCCTAGGTCGCTTGGTTCACCCCTCCACTTT.

This chain connects TRBV9 to TRBJ1-1; D ambiguous. The CDR3 runs 17 residues. Trimming stripped 4 bases from V and 0 bases from J, with 19 bases between. In germline, CDR1 is SGDLS, CDR2 YYNGEE. CDR3: CASSTRAAGEMNTEAFF. The CDR3 DNA sequence: TGTGCCAGCAGCACCCGGGCGGCAGGAGAGATGAACACTGAAGCTTTCTTT.

V gene TRBV10-1 combines with J gene TRBJ1-1; perhaps TRBD1 as D (5 bases). The germline gives CDR1 WNHNN, CDR2 SYGVQD (reference sequence). This CDR3 contains 14 residues. Trimming shortened V by 4 bases and J by 0 bases, and 9 bases separated the two germline ends. The CDR3 spells CASSGTFMNTEAFF. CDR3 nucleotides: TGCGCCAGCAGTGGGACATTCATGAACACTGAAGCTTTCTTT.

The chain has TRBV7-2 and TRBJ2-5; 8 nucleotides agree with TRBD1. The CDR3 totals 14 residues. The V gene end was trimmed by 5 bases and the J gene end by 3 bases; junction bases not matched to a gene: 5. Germline V gene lookup returns CDR1 SGHTA and CDR2 FQGNSA. In nucleotides, the CDR3 is TGTGCCAGCAGCGAACACAGGGGGAAAGAGACCCAGTACTTC. This encodes CASSEHRGKETQYF.

The gene calls are TRBV6-5 and TRBJ1-2, with D tentatively TRBD1 (6 bases). CDR1 and CDR2 (germline): MNHEY, SVGAGI. The CDR3 extends over 13 amino acids. The germline V and J ends were trimmed by 6 bases and 10 bases, with 18 bases remaining between them. This chain's CDR3 is CASRTVRQGLYTF. Here the CDR3 DNA reads TGTGCCAGCAGGACCGTTCGGCAGGGGCTCTACACCTTC.

V and J are TRBV29-1 and TRBJ2-7; no firm D call. Germline CDR1 reads SQVTM; CDR2 reads ANQGSEA. Trimming removed 8 bases at V and 0 bases at J, with 14 bases between. This CDR3 is built from 13 residues. The CDR3 nucleotides are TGCAGCTGTACTACCTCACCCTCCTACGAGCAGTACTTC. Its translation is CSCTTSPSYEQYF.

J is TRBJ1-3 and V is TRBV7-2, with unresolved D. Trimming cost V 1 base and J 4 bases, with 11 bases left between them. The CDR3 covers 15 residues. Germline-derived CDR1 and CDR2 are SGHTA and FQGNSA. The CDR3 DNA is TGTGCCAGCAGCTTAGATCCGGTAACGGGAAACACCATATATTTT. This gives the protein CASSLDPVTGNTIYF.

This chain's CDR3 is CASRKDSLRANEQFF. In nucleotides, the CDR3 is TGTGCCAGCAGGAAGGACTCTCTTCGGGCCAATGAGCAGTTCTTC. The chain carries TRBV2 and TRBJ2-1; perhaps TRBD2 as D (5 bases). V shed 6 bases and J shed 6 bases, with 18 bases lying between them. This CDR3 has 15 residues. Germline lookup yields CDR1 SNHLY and CDR2 FYNNEI.

The V gene is TRBV5-1, the J gene TRBJ2-5; TRBD2 agrees at 7 bases. The germline gives CDR1 SGHRS, CDR2 YFSETQ. The CDR3 is 14 amino acids. After removal of 7 bases from V and 1 base from J, the junction contained 7 bases not matched to a gene. This CDR3 reads CASRRLARQETQYF. CDR3 bases: TGCGCCAGCCGGCGACTAGCCCGCCAAGAGACCCAGTACTTC.

J is TRBJ2-5 and V is TRBV27; 12 bases fit TRBD2. The V gene's germline CDR1 is MNHEY and CDR2 SMNVEV (reference sequence). V was clipped by 4 bases and J by 4 bases; unmatched bases: 7. The CDR3 is 16 amino acids. The CDR3: CASSYASGGARETQYF. The CDR3 DNA reads as TGTGCCAGCAGTTACGCTAGCGGGGGGGCCCGAGAGACCCAGTACTTC.

This chain connects TRBV10-3 to TRBJ1-3, with a possible D match to TRBD1 (5 bases). Per the germline V gene, CDR1 is ENHRY and CDR2 is SYGVKD. V lost 2 bases and J lost 0, with 20 bases in between. The CDR3 extends over 19 amino acids. The DNA for the CDR3 is TGTGCCATCAGTGAGCTGACCCCCCTTGGGGCGAACTCTGGAAACACCATATATTTT. Amino acids: CAISELTPLGANSGNTIYF.

As concerns this clone: Other DNA sequences of this sample code for an identical CDR3. This chain uses TRBV27 with TRBJ1-2; 7 nucleotides line up with TRBD1. CDR1 is MNHEY, CDR2 SMNVEV, per germline (reference sequence). This CDR3 is 13 amino acids long. Unmatched junction bases numbered 3, after V lost 3 bases and J lost 5 bases. CDR3 loop: CASSFRDSYGYTF. CDR3 coding DNA: TGTGCCAGCAGTTTCAGGGACAGTTATGGCTACACCTTC.

The chain joins TRBV5-1 to TRBJ2-7; no clear D. Germline V CDR1 and CDR2: SGHRS, YFSETQ. Between the trimmed V and J ends, which lost 7 bases and 0 bases, there was a span of 14 bases. The CDR3 has 14 amino acids. The CDR3 DNA reads as TGCGCCAGCTACCCGACTTTTAGCTCCTACGAGCAGTACTTC. Amino acid sequence: CASYPTFSSYEQYF.

The rearrangement links TRBV11-2 to TRBJ1-1; 9 positions agree with TRBD1. The V segment lost 5 bases and the J segment 7 bases; nucleotides outside the gene matches: 11. This CDR3 comprises 15 residues. The V gene's germline CDR1 is SGHAT and CDR2 FQNNGV. In nucleotides, the CDR3 is TGTGCCAGCAGCACACACTCGGACAGGGGCATTGAAGCTTTCTTT. Translation: CASSTHSDRGIEAFF.

The chain combines TRBV16 with TRBJ1-1; D unclear. CDR1 is KGHSY, CDR2 FQNENV, per germline. The CDR3 consists of 11 residues. Trimming removed 2 bases at V and 6 bases at J, with 4 bases between. The CDR3 is CASSQRSEAFF. Written as DNA, the CDR3 is TGTGCCAGCAGCCAAAGGTCTGAAGCTTTCTTT.